Reported below is one TCR beta chain. The junction differs from germline at one of its ends, possibly a read error. The data stem from a study of cytomegalovirus exposure and HLA in healthy donors. CDR1 and CDR2 (germline): SEHNR, FQNEAQ (reference sequence). The CDR3 extends over 12 amino acids. Both 60 Vbeta primers and 13 Jbeta primers went into the PCR. The method was immunoSEQ multiplex PCR; TCRdb's version includes in-frame clones alone and lacks a portion of them. The sample has around 160,000 clones; more than 70% are singletons. Sequenced sample: PBMCs. This clonotype was obtained from a male donor in good health and CMV-seronegative. This sequence joins TRBV7-9 and TRBJ1-2, with D hard to call. The CDR3 DNA is TGTTCCAGCAGCTTTGGAGGGAATGGCTACACCTTC. Protein: CSSSFGGNGYTF.